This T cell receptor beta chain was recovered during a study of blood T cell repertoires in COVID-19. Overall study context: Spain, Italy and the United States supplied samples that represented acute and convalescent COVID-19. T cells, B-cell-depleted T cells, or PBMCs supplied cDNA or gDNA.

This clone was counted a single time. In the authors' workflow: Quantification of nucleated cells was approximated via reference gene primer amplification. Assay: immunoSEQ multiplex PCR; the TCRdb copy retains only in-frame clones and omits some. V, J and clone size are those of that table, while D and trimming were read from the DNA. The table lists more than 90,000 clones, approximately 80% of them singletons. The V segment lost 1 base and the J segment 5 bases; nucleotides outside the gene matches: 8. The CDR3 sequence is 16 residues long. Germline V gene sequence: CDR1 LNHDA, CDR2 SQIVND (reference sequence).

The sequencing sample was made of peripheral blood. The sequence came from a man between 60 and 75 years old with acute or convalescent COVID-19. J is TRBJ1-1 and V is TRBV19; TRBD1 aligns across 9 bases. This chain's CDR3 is CASSIGRGQGWTEAFF. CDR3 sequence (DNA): TGTGCCAGTAGTATAGGAAGGGGACAGGGATGGACTGAAGCTTTCTTT.